The clone carrying this T cell receptor (beta chain) came up once. Its antigen is currently unknown. This specimen comes from a study of lymphopenia after photon versus proton radiotherapy. Study observations and caveats: Post-nadir diversity loss with photons came from oligoclonal expansion, particularly CD8+ Temra cells. Survival link was tested only in deceased patients; proton benefit remains a possibility. Relative stability marked proton patients; photon patients lost diversity and naive cells.

Germline V gene sequence: CDR1 MNHNS, CDR2 SASEGT. V was cut by 0 bases and J by 3 bases, with 12 bases left in between. The CDR3 spans 16 residues. Only in-frame clones appear in the TCRdb table, and some are missing; sequencing was by immunoSEQ multiplex PCR. The table shows approximately 66,000 clones, with more than 75% occurring only once. The specimen comprised peripheral blood, sampled from a patient treated with photon-based radiotherapy. This receptor was obtained from a man aged 35-49 years with gastric cancer. The V gene is TRBV6-1, the J gene TRBJ1-5, with D maybe TRBD1 (5 bases). CDR3 nucleotides: TGTGCCAGCAGTGAAGCGACAGCCCAGAACAATCAGCCCCAGCATTTT. This codes for CASSEATAQNNQPQHF.